The 2 T cell receptor beta chains below come from one sample, sequenced in a study of early T cells in non-severe SARS-CoV-2 infection. TCRdb re-analysed the 5' RACE reads in MiXCR, keeping a single row per CDR3 protein. This sample has roughly 64,000 distinct CDR3 sequences, with about 11% found just once. Here the sequenced sample was whole blood, taken at baseline. The receptors come from an adult who was a healthcare worker with PCR-confirmed SARS-CoV-2 infection or an uninfected control (not recorded which).

This chain joins TRBV5-5 and TRBJ2-7; tentative D call: TRBD1 (6 bases). V was cut by 4 bases and J by 2 bases, with 10 bases left in between. The CDR3 contains 13 residues. Germline lookup yields CDR1 SGHKS and CDR2 YYEKEE (reference sequence). CDR3 sequence: CASSPDSTYEQYF. CDR3 nucleotides: TGTGCCAGCAGCCCGGACAGCACCTACGAGCAGTACTTC.

The rearrangement joins TRBV7-9 to TRBJ2-1; 13 nucleotides line up with TRBD2. The CDR3 consists of 16 residues. The germline V gene has CDR1 SEHNR and CDR2 FQNEAQ (reference sequence). J gave up 8 bases and V 5 bases, and 9 bases lay outside the gene matches. The CDR3 sequence: CASSLLTSGGADEQFF. The CDR3 coding sequence is TGTGCCAGCAGCCTACTAACTAGCGGGGGGGCCGATGAGCAGTTCTTC. Together with reference TRBV7-9 and TRBJ2-1, the CDR3 gives the full variable domain: DTGVSQNPRHKITKRGQNVTFRCDPISEHNRLYWYRQTLGQGPEFLTYFQNEAQLEKSRLLSDRFSAERPKGSFSTLEIQRTEQGDSAMYLCASSLLTSGGADEQFFGPGTRLTVL.